The entry below gives a single T cell receptor (beta chain) sequence along with its context. The data were obtained in a study of blood T cell repertoires in COVID-19. Looking at the study overall: Acute-phase and convalescent COVID-19 samples originated in the United States, Italy and Spain. PBMCs, B-cell-depleted T cells, or T cells provided the cDNA or gDNA that made up the material.

The V gene lost 4 bases and the J gene lost 0 bases, with 10 bases spanning the gap. In germline, CDR1 is MNHNY, CDR2 SVGAGI (reference sequence). The CDR3 spans 14 residues. Original analysis: For nucleated cells, counts were estimated from reference gene primer amplification. The table came from immunoSEQ multiplex PCR; TCRdb's copy has only in-frame clones and leaves some out. The V and J calls and the clone size are those of that table, but D and trimming were determined from the DNA. Here the sample spans under 150,000 clones, more than 70% being singletons. J is TRBJ2-7 and V is TRBV6-6, with D possibly matching TRBD2 (5 bases). This receptor was taken from a woman in her forties or fifties with acute or convalescent COVID-19. Sequencing used peripheral blood. As DNA, the CDR3 is TGTGCCAGCAGTTCTAGTGGGAGCTCCTACGAGCAGTACTTC. This encodes CASSSSGSSYEQYF.